This is a list of T cell receptor beta chains from one sample in a study of T cell responses to AZD1222 COVID-19 vaccine. This table comes from immunoSEQ multiplex PCR, and its TCRdb copy is limited to in-frame clones, with some not included. The profile shows 100,000 to 120,000 clones, roughly 85% of them singletons. Sequenced material: peripheral blood, taken on day 0 of AZD1222 vaccination. These receptors were collected from an adult in good health. Both conserved end residues are part of each CDR3. Fields, in order: CDR3 DNA, CDR3 protein, V gene, J gene, clone size, D gene, CDR3 length. D genes are given only for firm matches. Clone size is stated in some rows and not others, as once, few, many or a class when expanded.

CDR3 DNA: TGTGCCAGTAGTATCGAGGGAGCCACTGAAGCTTTCTTT
CDR3 protein: CASSIEGATEAFF
V gene: TRBV19
J gene: TRBJ1-1
clone size: once
D gene: .
CDR3 length: 13

CDR3 DNA: TGTGCCAGCAGTTACTCCAGGGGTAAGGAGACCCAGTACTTC
CDR3 protein: CASSYSRGKETQYF
V gene: TRBV6-5
J gene: TRBJ2-5
clone size: .
D gene: .
CDR3 length: 14

CDR3 DNA: TGTGCCAGTAGCGTAGCAGGGATGGCTAATGAAAAACTGTTTTTT
CDR3 protein: CASSVAGMANEKLFF
V gene: TRBV19
J gene: TRBJ1-4
clone size: .
D gene: .
CDR3 length: 15

CDR3 DNA: TGTGCCACCAGCAGAGATCCCGCCGCTTACAATGAGCAGTTCTTC
CDR3 protein: CATSRDPAAYNEQFF
V gene: TRBV15
J gene: TRBJ2-1
clone size: .
D gene: .
CDR3 length: 15

CDR3 DNA: TGTGCCAGCAGCTTAGATACGGCAGGGCCGTTTCAGCCCCAGCATTTT
CDR3 protein: CASSLDTAGPFQPQHF
V gene: TRBV7-2
J gene: TRBJ1-5
clone size: once
D gene: .
CDR3 length: 16

CDR3 DNA: TGTGCCAGTAGTGTAGCGGGCAGCACAGATACGCAGTATTTT
CDR3 protein: CASSVAGSTDTQYF
V gene: TRBV19
J gene: TRBJ2-3
clone size: .
D gene: TRBD2
CDR3 length: 14

CDR3 DNA: TGTGCCAGCAGTTTAGCGAGGGCTGGGGGCAATCAGCCCCAGCATTTT
CDR3 protein: CASSLARAGGNQPQHF
V gene: TRBV27
J gene: TRBJ1-5
clone size: .
D gene: .
CDR3 length: 16

CDR3 DNA: TGTGCCAGCAGCCAAGGAGGGTACGAGCAGTACTTC
CDR3 protein: CASSQGGYEQYF
V gene: TRBV3-1/TRBV3-2
J gene: TRBJ2-7
clone size: .
D gene: .
CDR3 length: 12

CDR3 DNA: TGCGCCAGCAGCCCGGGAGCGGGAGGGCCGAGGACAGATACGCAGTATTTT
CDR3 protein: CASSPGAGGPRTDTQYF
V gene: TRBV5-1
J gene: TRBJ2-3
clone size: .
D gene: TRBD2
CDR3 length: 17

CDR3 DNA: TGTGCCACCCATGCCACAGGGGGCCCTGGGCTTCAGCCCCAGCATTTT
CDR3 protein: CATHATGGPGLQPQHF
V gene: TRBV2
J gene: TRBJ1-5
clone size: .
D gene: TRBD1
CDR3 length: 16

CDR3 DNA: TGTGCCAGTAGAAGGACTAGCGGGGGCAACCCCAAGGAGACCCAGTACTTC
CDR3 protein: CASRRTSGGNPKETQYF
V gene: TRBV19
J gene: TRBJ2-5
clone size: .
D gene: TRBD2
CDR3 length: 17

CDR3 DNA: TGTGCCAGCAGCGCCCCCGGACTAGCGGGACTTTCGTCCTACAATGAGCAGTTCTTC
CDR3 protein: CASSAPGLAGLSSYNEQFF
V gene: TRBV9
J gene: TRBJ2-1
clone size: .
D gene: TRBD2
CDR3 length: 19

CDR3 DNA: TGTGCCAGCAGCGACCCCAGGGTAGGCGCTGAAGCTTTCTTT
CDR3 protein: CASSDPRVGAEAFF
V gene: TRBV5-5
J gene: TRBJ1-1
clone size: .
D gene: .
CDR3 length: 14

CDR3 DNA: TGCGCCAGCAGCTTTCTCAATTCACCCCTCCACTTT
CDR3 protein: CASSFLNSPLHF
V gene: TRBV5-1
J gene: TRBJ1-6
clone size: .
D gene: .
CDR3 length: 12

CDR3 DNA: TGTGCCAGCATCCAAACTAGCGGTATAGCCGGGGAGCTGTTTTTT
CDR3 protein: CASIQTSGIAGELFF
V gene: TRBV6-5
J gene: TRBJ2-2
clone size: .
D gene: TRBD2
CDR3 length: 15

CDR3 DNA: TGTGCCAGCAGCCAAGGGGGAGGCAGGGCTTTGTTTTTT
CDR3 protein: CASSQGGGRALFF
V gene: TRBV3-1/TRBV3-2
J gene: TRBJ1-4
clone size: .
D gene: .
CDR3 length: 13

CDR3 DNA: TGTGCCAGCAGAGACAGGGGGCAGCCGCGTAATGGCTACACCTTC
CDR3 protein: CASRDRGQPRNGYTF
V gene: TRBV28
J gene: TRBJ1-2
clone size: .
D gene: TRBD1
CDR3 length: 15

CDR3 DNA: TGCGCCAGCAGTTCCTTAGCGGGAGGGGTTAGGACAGATACGCAGTATTTT
CDR3 protein: CASSSLAGGVRTDTQYF
V gene: TRBV5-1
J gene: TRBJ2-3
clone size: .
D gene: TRBD2
CDR3 length: 17

CDR3 DNA: TGCGCCAGTAAAAGGGCGGGAGCATCCTACGAGCAGTACTTC
CDR3 protein: CASKRAGASYEQYF
V gene: TRBV5-1
J gene: TRBJ2-7
clone size: .
D gene: TRBD2
CDR3 length: 14

CDR3 DNA: TGTGCCAGCACCGAGGGGGGTCGAGGAGAAAAACTGTTTTTT
CDR3 protein: CASTEGGRGEKLFF
V gene: TRBV5-6
J gene: TRBJ1-4
clone size: .
D gene: .
CDR3 length: 14

CDR3 DNA: TGCAGCCTGCAGCAGGGCCCTTCGAACACTGAAGCTTTCTTT
CDR3 protein: CSLQQGPSNTEAFF
V gene: TRBV29-1
J gene: TRBJ1-1
clone size: .
D gene: .
CDR3 length: 14

CDR3 DNA: TGTGCCAGTATGGCTAGCGGGAGTGAGACCCAGTACTTC
CDR3 protein: CASMASGSETQYF
V gene: TRBV19
J gene: TRBJ2-5
clone size: .
D gene: TRBD2
CDR3 length: 13

CDR3 DNA: TGCGCCAGCAGCCTAGGGACAAATTCACCCCTCCACTTT
CDR3 protein: CASSLGTNSPLHF
V gene: TRBV4-1
J gene: TRBJ1-6
clone size: .
D gene: .
CDR3 length: 13

CDR3 DNA: TGTGCCAGCCGGGACACAGGGAGACGCGAGCAGTACTTC
CDR3 protein: CASRDTGRREQYF
V gene: TRBV11-2
J gene: TRBJ2-7
clone size: .
D gene: .
CDR3 length: 13

CDR3 DNA: TGTGCCAGCAGCTTGGGGACAGGGGGTACCTTTGGGTATGGCTACACCTTC
CDR3 protein: CASSLGTGGTFGYGYTF
V gene: TRBV5-6
J gene: TRBJ1-2
clone size: .
D gene: TRBD1
CDR3 length: 17

CDR3 DNA: TGTGCCACCAGTGATTCAGCCGGGGGGCATCAGCCCCAGCATTTT
CDR3 protein: CATSDSAGGHQPQHF
V gene: TRBV24-1
J gene: TRBJ1-5
clone size: .
D gene: .
CDR3 length: 15

CDR3 DNA: TGTGCCAGCAGCCGGACATTTAGCAATCAGCCCCAGCATTTT
CDR3 protein: CASSRTFSNQPQHF
V gene: TRBV5-8
J gene: TRBJ1-5
clone size: .
D gene: .
CDR3 length: 14

CDR3 DNA: TGTGCCAGTAGTATAAATGGGATTCCCTACGAGCAGTACTTC
CDR3 protein: CASSINGIPYEQYF
V gene: TRBV19
J gene: TRBJ2-7
clone size: .
D gene: .
CDR3 length: 14

CDR3 DNA: TGTGCCAGCAGCGCCGATGGGGGAACGTATGGCTACACCTTC
CDR3 protein: CASSADGGTYGYTF
V gene: TRBV9
J gene: TRBJ1-2
clone size: .
D gene: .
CDR3 length: 14

CDR3 DNA: TGTGCCAGCAATTCGGACAGCTTCTCTGGAAACACCATATATTTT
CDR3 protein: CASNSDSFSGNTIYF
V gene: TRBV9
J gene: TRBJ1-3
clone size: .
D gene: .
CDR3 length: 15

CDR3 DNA: TGTGCCAGCAGCGTTTCCGGACAGGGAGTAGGCAATGAGCAGTTCTTC
CDR3 protein: CASSVSGQGVGNEQFF
V gene: TRBV9
J gene: TRBJ2-1
clone size: .
D gene: TRBD1
CDR3 length: 16

CDR3 DNA: TGTGCCAGCAGCTTTGAAGCGGGTAATGAGCAGTTCTTC
CDR3 protein: CASSFEAGNEQFF
V gene: TRBV11-1
J gene: TRBJ2-1
clone size: .
D gene: .
CDR3 length: 13

CDR3 DNA: TGTGCCAGCAGTGTCGACAGCGTCGGGAGAGGCTACACCTTC
CDR3 protein: CASSVDSVGRGYTF
V gene: TRBV28
J gene: TRBJ1-2
clone size: .
D gene: .
CDR3 length: 14

CDR3 DNA: TGTGCCAGCAGCTACGGACAGGGGCTTGGAAACACCATATATTTT
CDR3 protein: CASSYGQGLGNTIYF
V gene: TRBV7-9
J gene: TRBJ1-3
clone size: .
D gene: TRBD1
CDR3 length: 15

CDR3 DNA: TGTGCCAGCAGCCAAGGACAAATTGGTGGGTACAATGAGCAGTTCTTC
CDR3 protein: CASSQGQIGGYNEQFF
V gene: TRBV3-1/TRBV3-2
J gene: TRBJ2-1
clone size: .
D gene: .
CDR3 length: 16

CDR3 DNA: TGTGCCAGCAGCAAAAGTGAAAACACCGGGGAGCTGTTTTTT
CDR3 protein: CASSKSENTGELFF
V gene: TRBV21-1
J gene: TRBJ2-2
clone size: .
D gene: .
CDR3 length: 14

CDR3 DNA: TGTGCCAGCAGCTCCACGACCGGATCTGAAGCTTTCTTT
CDR3 protein: CASSSTTGSEAFF
V gene: TRBV7-2
J gene: TRBJ1-1
clone size: .
D gene: .
CDR3 length: 13

CDR3 DNA: TGTGCCAGCAGTTTTCCGGGGGGAAGAAACTATGGCTACACCTTC
CDR3 protein: CASSFPGGRNYGYTF
V gene: TRBV28
J gene: TRBJ1-2
clone size: once
D gene: .
CDR3 length: 15

CDR3 DNA: TGTGCCACCAGTGACTTCAGGTCGGGTGGCTACACCTTC
CDR3 protein: CATSDFRSGGYTF
V gene: TRBV24-1
J gene: TRBJ1-2
clone size: .
D gene: .
CDR3 length: 13

CDR3 DNA: TGTGCCAGCCGTCTCGGGACAGGGGAAGTGAATTCACCCCTCCACTTT
CDR3 protein: CASRLGTGEVNSPLHF
V gene: TRBV2
J gene: TRBJ1-6
clone size: .
D gene: TRBD1
CDR3 length: 16

CDR3 DNA: TGTGCCGCCACGAGTGCCTACCTTTCCGGACTTAACACTGAAGCTTTCTTT
CDR3 protein: CAATSAYLSGLNTEAFF
V gene: TRBV19
J gene: TRBJ1-1
clone size: .
D gene: .
CDR3 length: 17

CDR3 DNA: TGTGCCAGCAGTTACGGACAGAACTACGAGCAGTACTTC
CDR3 protein: CASSYGQNYEQYF
V gene: TRBV6-6
J gene: TRBJ2-7
clone size: .
D gene: .
CDR3 length: 13

CDR3 DNA: TGTGCCAGCAGCCCGCTCCCAAGGGTTGAGCAGTTCTTC
CDR3 protein: CASSPLPRVEQFF
V gene: TRBV3-1/TRBV3-2
J gene: TRBJ2-1
clone size: once
D gene: .
CDR3 length: 13

CDR3 DNA: TGTGCCAGCAGTTCTCACGACAGGGCGGACTATGGCTACACCTTC
CDR3 protein: CASSSHDRADYGYTF
V gene: TRBV27
J gene: TRBJ1-2
clone size: once
D gene: TRBD1
CDR3 length: 15

CDR3 DNA: TGTGCCAGCAGTGAATACAGGGACCACCCCTACGAGCAGTACTTC
CDR3 protein: CASSEYRDHPYEQYF
V gene: TRBV25-1
J gene: TRBJ2-7
clone size: .
D gene: .
CDR3 length: 15

CDR3 DNA: TGCGCCAGCAGTCAACAGGGAGATTATGGCTACACCTTC
CDR3 protein: CASSQQGDYGYTF
V gene: TRBV10-2
J gene: TRBJ1-2
clone size: .
D gene: .
CDR3 length: 13

CDR3 DNA: TGTGCCAGCAGTTACGGGACAGTTGAGCCCCAGCATTTT
CDR3 protein: CASSYGTVEPQHF
V gene: TRBV6-6
J gene: TRBJ1-5
clone size: .
D gene: TRBD1
CDR3 length: 13

CDR3 DNA: TGCGCCAGCAGAGTCCAGGCCTCAACTAATGAAAAACTGTTTTTT
CDR3 protein: CASRVQASTNEKLFF
V gene: TRBV5-1
J gene: TRBJ1-4
clone size: .
D gene: .
CDR3 length: 15

CDR3 DNA: TGTGCCAGCAGCTTAGCCCCAGGGGTGGATGAGCAGTTCTTC
CDR3 protein: CASSLAPGVDEQFF
V gene: TRBV7-2
J gene: TRBJ2-1
clone size: .
D gene: .
CDR3 length: 14

CDR3 DNA: TGTGCCAGCAGCGCCCAGCCGGAACTAGGCTCGGTGGCGCAGTATTTT
CDR3 protein: CASSAQPELGSVAQYF
V gene: TRBV9
J gene: TRBJ2-3
clone size: .
D gene: .
CDR3 length: 16

CDR3 DNA: TGCGCCAGCAGCCCCTCCGGATCCTCCGATCAGCCCCAGCATTTT
CDR3 protein: CASSPSGSSDQPQHF
V gene: TRBV5-1
J gene: TRBJ1-5
clone size: .
D gene: .
CDR3 length: 15

CDR3 DNA: TGTGCCACCAGTGAGGCTAGGGGACAGGGAATTTCTGGGGCCAACGTCCTGACTTTC
CDR3 protein: CATSEARGQGISGANVLTF
V gene: TRBV24-1
J gene: TRBJ2-6
clone size: once
D gene: TRBD1
CDR3 length: 19

CDR3 DNA: TGTGCCAGCAGCCAAGTCGAGGGGGATCGGGGCTACACCTTC
CDR3 protein: CASSQVEGDRGYTF
V gene: TRBV3-1/TRBV3-2
J gene: TRBJ1-2
clone size: .
D gene: .
CDR3 length: 14

CDR3 DNA: TGTGCCAGCAGCTTAGCGGGGGTGGCAGATACGCAGTATTTT
CDR3 protein: CASSLAGVADTQYF
V gene: TRBV7-9
J gene: TRBJ2-3
clone size: .
D gene: .
CDR3 length: 14

CDR3 DNA: TGTGCCAGCAGAGCCTCCGGGACACTTTATAATTCACCCCTCCACTTT
CDR3 protein: CASRASGTLYNSPLHF
V gene: TRBV2
J gene: TRBJ1-6
clone size: .
D gene: .
CDR3 length: 16